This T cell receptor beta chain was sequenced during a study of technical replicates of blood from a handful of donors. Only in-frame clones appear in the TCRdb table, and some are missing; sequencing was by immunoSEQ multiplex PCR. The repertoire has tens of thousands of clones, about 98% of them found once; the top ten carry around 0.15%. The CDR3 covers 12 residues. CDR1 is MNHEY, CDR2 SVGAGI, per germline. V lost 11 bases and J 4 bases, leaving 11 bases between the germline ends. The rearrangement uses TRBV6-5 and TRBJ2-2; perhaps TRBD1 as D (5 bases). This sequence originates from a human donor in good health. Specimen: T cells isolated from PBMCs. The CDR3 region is CACPGCTGELFF. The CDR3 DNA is TGTGCCTGTCCAGGGTGCACCGGGGAGCTGTTTTTT.